This TCR beta chain originates from a study of blood T cell repertoires in COVID-19. Germline lookup yields CDR1 SEHNR and CDR2 FQNEAQ (reference sequence). V was clipped by 6 bases and J by 4 bases; unmatched bases: 5. CDR3 length: 14 residues. The repertoire was sequenced with immunoSEQ multiplex PCR; TCRdb's copy has only in-frame clones and lacks some. This sample has about 430,000 clones, with over 75% found just once. The sequence was collected from a woman aged 25 to 39 with acute COVID-19. V is TRBV7-9 and J is TRBJ1-4; 7 nucleotides line up with TRBD1. The sample comprised PBMCs or T cells enriched from blood (not recorded which). DNA for the CDR3: TGTGCCAGCAGGGCAGGGGGGCATAATGAAAAACTGTTTTTT. Protein: CASRAGGHNEKLFF.